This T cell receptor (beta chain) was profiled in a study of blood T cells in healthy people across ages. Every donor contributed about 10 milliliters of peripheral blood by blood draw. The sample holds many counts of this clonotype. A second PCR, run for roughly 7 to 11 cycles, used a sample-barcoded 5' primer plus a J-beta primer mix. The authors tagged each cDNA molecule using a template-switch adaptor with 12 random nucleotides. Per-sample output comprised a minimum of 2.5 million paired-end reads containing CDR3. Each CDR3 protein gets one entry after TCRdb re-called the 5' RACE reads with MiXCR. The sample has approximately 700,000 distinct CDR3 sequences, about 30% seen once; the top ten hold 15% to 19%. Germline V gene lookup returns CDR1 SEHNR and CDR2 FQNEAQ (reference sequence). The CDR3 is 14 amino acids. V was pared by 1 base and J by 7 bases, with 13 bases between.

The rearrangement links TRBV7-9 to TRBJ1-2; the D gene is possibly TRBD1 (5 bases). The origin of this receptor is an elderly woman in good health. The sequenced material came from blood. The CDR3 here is CASSLGLGESGYTF. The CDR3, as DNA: TGTGCCAGCAGCTTAGGGTTGGGGGAAAGTGGCTACACCTTC.